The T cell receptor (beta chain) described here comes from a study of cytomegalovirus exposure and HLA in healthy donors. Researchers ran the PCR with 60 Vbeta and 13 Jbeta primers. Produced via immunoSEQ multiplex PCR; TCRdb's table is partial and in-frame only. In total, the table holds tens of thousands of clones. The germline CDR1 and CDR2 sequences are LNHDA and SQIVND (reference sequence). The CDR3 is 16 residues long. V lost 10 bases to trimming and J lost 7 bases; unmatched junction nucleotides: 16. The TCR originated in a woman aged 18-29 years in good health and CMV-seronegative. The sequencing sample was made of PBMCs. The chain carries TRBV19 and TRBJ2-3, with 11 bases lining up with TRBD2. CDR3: CATSGRLAGVAHTQYF. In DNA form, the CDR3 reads TGTGCCACTAGCGGGAGGCTAGCGGGAGTAGCGCATACGCAGTATTTT.